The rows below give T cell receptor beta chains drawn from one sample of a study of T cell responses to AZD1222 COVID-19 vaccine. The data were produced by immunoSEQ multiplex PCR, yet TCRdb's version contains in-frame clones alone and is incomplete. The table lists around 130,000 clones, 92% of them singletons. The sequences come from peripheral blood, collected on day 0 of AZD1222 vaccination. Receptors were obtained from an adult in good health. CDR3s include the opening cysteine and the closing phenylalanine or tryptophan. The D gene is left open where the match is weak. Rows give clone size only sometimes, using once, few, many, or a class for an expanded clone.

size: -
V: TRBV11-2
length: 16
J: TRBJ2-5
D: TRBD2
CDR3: CASSQTRLAGGETQYF
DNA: TGTGCCAGCAGCCAGACAAGACTAGCGGGAGGAGAGACCCAGTACTTC

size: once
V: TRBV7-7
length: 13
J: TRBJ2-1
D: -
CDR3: CASSLHRDNEQFF
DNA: TGTGCTAGCAGCTTACACAGGGACAATGAGCAGTTCTTC

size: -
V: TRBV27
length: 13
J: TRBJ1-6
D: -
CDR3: CASSLRGYSPLHF
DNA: TGTGCCAGCAGTTTAAGGGGTTATTCACCCCTCCACTTT

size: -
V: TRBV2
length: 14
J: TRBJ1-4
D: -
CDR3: CASSVKASGEKLFF
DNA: TGTGCCAGCAGTGTGAAGGCTTCAGGTGAAAAACTGTTTTTT

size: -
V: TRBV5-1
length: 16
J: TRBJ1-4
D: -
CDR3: CASSLGANWAEEKLFF
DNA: TGCGCCAGCAGCTTGGGGGCCAACTGGGCGGAGGAAAAACTGTTTTTT

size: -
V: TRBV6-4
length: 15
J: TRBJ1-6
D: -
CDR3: CASSANPGNNSPLHF
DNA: TGTGCCAGCAGCGCAAATCCAGGGAATAATTCACCCCTCCACTTT

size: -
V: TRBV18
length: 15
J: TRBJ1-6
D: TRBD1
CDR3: CASSSGQGYNSPLHF
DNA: TGTGCCAGCTCATCTGGACAGGGCTATAATTCACCCCTCCACTTT

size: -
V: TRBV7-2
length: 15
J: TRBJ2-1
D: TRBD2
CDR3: CASSLLAGSYNEQFF
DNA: TGTGCCAGCAGCCTCCTAGCGGGATCCTACAATGAGCAGTTCTTC

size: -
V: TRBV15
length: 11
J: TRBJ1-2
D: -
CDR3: CATSNQGYYTF
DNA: TGTGCCACCAGCAACCAGGGGTACTACACCTTC

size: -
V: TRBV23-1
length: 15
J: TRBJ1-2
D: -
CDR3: CASLGTPPCGYGYTF
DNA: TGCGCCAGTCTTGGGACACCACCCTGCGGCTATGGCTACACCTTC

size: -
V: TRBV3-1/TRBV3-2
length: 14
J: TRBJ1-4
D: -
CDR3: CASSQVGREEKLFF
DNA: TGTGCCAGCAGCCAAGTTGGCAGGGAGGAAAAACTGTTTTTT